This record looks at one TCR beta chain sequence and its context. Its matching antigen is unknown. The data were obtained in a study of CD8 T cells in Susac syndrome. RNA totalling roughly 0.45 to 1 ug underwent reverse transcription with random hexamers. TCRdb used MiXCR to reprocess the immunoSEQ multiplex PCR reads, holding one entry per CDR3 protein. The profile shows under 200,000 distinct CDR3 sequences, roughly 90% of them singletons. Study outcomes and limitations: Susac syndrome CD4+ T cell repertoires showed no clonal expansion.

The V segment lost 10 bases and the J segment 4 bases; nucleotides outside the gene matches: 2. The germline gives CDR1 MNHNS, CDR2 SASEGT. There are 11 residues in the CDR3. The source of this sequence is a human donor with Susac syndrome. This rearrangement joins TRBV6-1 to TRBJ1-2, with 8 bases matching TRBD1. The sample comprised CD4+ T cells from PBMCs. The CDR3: CATGQVYGYTF. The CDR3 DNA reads TGTGCCACGGGACAGGTCTATGGCTACACCTTC.